Sequencing of this TCR beta chain was carried out in a study of radiation and T cells in renal cell carcinoma (dated by TCRdb to the early 2020s). For the study in its entirety: The samples were obtained from a clinical trial, where primary renal cell carcinomas were treated with 15 Gy stereotactic body radiation therapy and then removed by nephrectomy 4 weeks afterward. TCR beta sequencing covered 55 or so samples in total, comprising roughly 26 tumors and 27 peripheral blood samples. Across all 50 or so samples, 4,016,671 unique CDR3 nucleotide sequences, encoding 2,658,974 unique CDR3 amino acid sequences, were identified. Results the study describes overall, beyond this receptor: Effects of radiation dose or scheduling on the TCR repertoire could not be addressed with the single-armed trial design. Because no pretreatment tumor biopsies were available, whether clonotypes were present in the tumor at baseline could not be determined. In blood, the top tumor clonotypes increased from baseline to 2 weeks after radiation and then shrank by 4 weeks, which suggests a temporary expansion of tumor-resident clones. Dynamics of the blood repertoire were not tracked past 4 weeks after treatment.

The time point label on this specimen signifies: baseline pretreatment blood. Per the publication, the treatment or condition label means: 15 Gy SBRT to primary tumor, nephrectomy 4 weeks later. Serial peripheral blood from radiation-treated patients was sampled at baseline, 2 weeks and 4 weeks after SBRT to track tumor-enriched clonotypes. Renal cell carcinoma with clear cell pathology was present in all patients. The QIAamp DNA Blood Mini Kit (Qiagen) was used to prepare genomic DNA for TCR sequencing. The analyses included just those samples that passed every quality control check. From the cysteine through the phenylalanine, the CDR3 covers 16 amino acids. The sequence is cut down to CDR3 DNA, 48 bases in frame from base 1. V is trimmed back by 0 bases and J by 9 bases, and the junction contains 7 bases that no gene match accounts for. From the germline V gene, CDR1 is SGHRS and CDR2 is YFSETQ.

TCR beta libraries were generated from genomic DNA with the immunoSEQ kit, following the manufacturer's recommendations. To prepare libraries, a first multiplex PCR with proprietary primers was run, followed by a second PCR that added unique barcodes, and a bead cleanup was done after each round. Each sample batch included a kit-provided positive control reaction and a negative control reaction. The final libraries underwent checking on an Agilent 4200 TapeStation D1000 ScreenTape, volumetric pooling, and quantification by qPCR. Sequencing was performed on an Illumina NextSeq500 with a MidOutput 150-cycle cartridge, and 156 Read1 and 15 Index1 cycles were run with kit custom primers. The pooled library was loaded at roughly 0.9 pM with approximately 20% PhiX control spiked in. In the original analysis: Vendor-processed data were analyzed in R, and a clonotype was defined as all T cells sharing the same CDR3 nucleotide sequence. For clone abundance analyses, frequencies were normalized to the 10,000 most abundant clones in each sample. Before analysis, public T cell clones were removed, and these numbered fewer than six per sample on average. Tumor-enriched clonotypes and baseline blood-enriched clonotypes were defined as those with an abundance difference of at least 32-fold between compartments. A beta-binomial differential abundance model was applied to find clonotypes that expanded or contracted between blood time points. Tumor-blood repertoire similarity was measured with the Baroni-Urbani and Buser coefficient, and groups were compared using two-tailed Wilcoxon tests in R. What TCRdb holds here is the immuneACCESS table cut down to in-frame rearrangements. Part of the clones is not present; checked against another copy, under half of the missing clones reflect an unresolved V gene, and the others are unexplained. That table is the source of V, J and clone size, and D and trimming were worked out from the DNA. The table for this sample lists roughly 150,000 clones; approximately 90% of them were counted only once. The ten largest clones capture around 4% of the sample.

With regard to this clone: Its antigen remains unidentified. The sample holds no much larger clone one base away, and base qualities are not on file.

The sequence links TRBV5-1 to TRBJ2-1, with TRBD2 identical over 12 junction bases. The sequence was obtained from a woman between 70 and 85 years old with renal cell carcinoma. The source was blood, collected from a patient whose treatment included radiotherapy and nephrectomy. The CDR3 is CASSLGLAGAYTEQFF. The bases are TGCGCCAGCAGCTTGGGACTAGCGGGGGCTTATACTGAGCAGTTCTTC.